The table lists the clone carrying this T cell receptor beta chain with a few counts. Its antigen remains unidentified. This entry belongs to a study of shared clonotypes between healthy human individuals. Study results and limitations: A handful of donors had roughly 5.2% of their naive CD4 clonotypes in common.

Germline lookup yields CDR1 KGHSH and CDR2 LQKENI. Trimming left V 2 bases short and J 6 bases short, with 19 bases between. This CDR3 is built from 16 residues. Sorted-subset replicate PCR reactions contained 200 to 250 ng DNA, corresponding to approximately 30,000 T cell genomes. Clones were sequenced by immunoSEQ multiplex PCR, and TCRdb holds only the in-frame ones, with some missing. Among about 1 million clones listed, approximately 68% were seen once. This clonotype was sampled from a man between 18 and 35 years old in good health. V is TRBV18 and J is TRBJ1-1; a weak D match, TRBD1 (6 bases). Sequencing was performed on memory CD4+ T cells sorted from blood. The subset is: CD45RA-negative fraction. The CDR3 bases are TGTGCCAGCTCACCAAGGGAGATGGGGGCGGGCGCTGAAGCTTTCTTT. It is translated as CASSPREMGAGAEAFF.